This entry features one T cell receptor (beta chain) sequence. Enrolled through a virtual design, the participants were between roughly 18 and 90 years of age and came from approximately 25 US areas. Original data processing: Amplification from reference gene primers served as the basis for estimated nucleated cell counts. The protocol was immunoSEQ multiplex PCR, while the TCRdb copy is restricted to in-frame clones and leaves out a portion. V, J and clone size reflect that table, while D and trimming were determined from the DNA. Of 130,000 to 150,000 clones in the sample, about 83% were seen once. This specimen belongs to a study of blood T cell repertoires in COVID-19. CDR3 length: 14 residues. CDR1 is SGHTA, CDR2 FQGNSA, per germline. Trimming shortened V by 5 bases and J by 2 bases, and 13 bases separated the two germline ends.

This clonotype was obtained from a woman aged 50 to 60 who had been exposed to COVID-19. J is TRBJ2-7 and V is TRBV7-2, with no clear D. The sample consisted of PBMCs or T cells enriched from blood (not recorded which). The CDR3 loop reads CASSHDGGTYEQYF. In nucleotides, the CDR3 is TGTGCCAGCAGCCACGACGGCGGCACCTACGAGCAGTACTTC. The full variable domain, with the rest looked up from reference TRBV7-2 and TRBJ2-7, is GAGVSQSPSNKVTEKGKDVELRCDPISGHTALYWYRQSLGQGLEFLIYFQGNSAPDKSGLPSDRFSAERTGGSVSTLTIQRTQQEDSAVYLCASSHDGGTYEQYFGPGTRLTVT.